These T cell receptor beta chains were read from a single sample in a study of T cell responses to AZD1222 COVID-19 vaccine. Clones were read by immunoSEQ multiplex PCR, and TCRdb kept only the in-frame ones, dropping some. The sample has under 150,000 clones, more than 75% seen once. Source: peripheral blood, taken on day 0 of AZD1222 vaccination. All receptors come from an adult in good health. Each CDR3 is given with its conserved first and last residue. Each record gives: J gene, CDR3 length, V gene, clone size, D gene, CDR3 protein, CDR3 DNA. The D gene is left open where the match is weak. Size is stated for part of the rows, as once, few or many counts, or as a class when the clone is expanded.

TRBJ1-2	14	TRBV7-3	.	TRBD1	CASSPRTGKDGYTF	TGTGCCAGCAGCCCCCGGACAGGGAAGGATGGCTACACCTTC
TRBJ1-1	16	TRBV14	.	TRBD1	CASSQTREGASAEAFF	TGTGCCAGCAGCCAGACAAGGGAGGGGGCGTCTGCTGAAGCTTTCTTT
TRBJ2-3	14	TRBV5-6	.	TRBD1	CASSGDRGTDTQYF	TGTGCCAGCAGCGGGGACAGGGGGACAGATACGCAGTATTTT
TRBJ1-5	16	TRBV18	.	TRBD1	CASSDFGTGVTQPQHF	TGTGCCAGCTCAGACTTTGGGACAGGGGTTACTCAGCCCCAGCATTTT
TRBJ1-4	14	TRBV2	.	TRBD1	CASSPTGANEKLFF	TGTGCCAGCAGTCCGACAGGGGCTAATGAAAAACTGTTTTTT
TRBJ2-6	17	TRBV7-2	.	.	CASSLAGLLRGANVLTF	TGTGCCAGCAGCTTAGCGGGGCTCCTGCGGGGGGCCAACGTCCTGACTTTC
TRBJ1-2	13	TRBV3-1/TRBV3-2	.	.	CASSQGDYYGYTF	TGTGCCAGCAGCCAAGGGGACTACTATGGCTACACCTTC
TRBJ1-1	16	TRBV19	.	.	CASSTPVSGFNTEAFF	TGTGCCAGTAGTACCCCGGTATCAGGGTTCAACACTGAAGCTTTCTTT
TRBJ1-1	16	TRBV9	.	TRBD1	CASSSGTGWPNTEAFF	TGTGCCAGCAGCTCTGGGACAGGTTGGCCGAACACTGAAGCTTTCTTT
TRBJ1-2	14	TRBV29-1	.	TRBD1	CSVEGPGQTYGYTF	TGCAGCGTTGAGGGCCCGGGACAGACGTATGGCTACACCTTC
TRBJ1-2	13	TRBV29-1	once	TRBD1	CSAGQAGRYGYTF	TGCAGCGCCGGACAGGCGGGTCGCTATGGCTACACCTTC
TRBJ1-2	15	TRBV14	.	.	CASSQRPRRNYGYTF	TGTGCCAGCAGCCAAAGACCCCGCCGTAACTATGGCTACACCTTC
TRBJ2-1	15	TRBV9	.	.	CASSGDLSSYNEQFF	TGTGCCAGCAGCGGCGACCTCAGCTCCTACAATGAGCAGTTCTTC
TRBJ2-2	15	TRBV10-3	once	.	CAIKSARTNTGELFF	TGTGCCATCAAGAGCGCCAGAACAAACACCGGGGAGCTGTTTTTT
TRBJ2-5	12	TRBV27	.	.	CASSSWGETQYF	TGTGCCAGCAGTTCCTGGGGAGAGACCCAGTACTTC
TRBJ1-3	18	TRBV4-1	.	.	CASSQDPTAGGTGNTIYF	TGCGCCAGCAGCCAAGATCCAACCGCCGGAGGAACTGGAAACACCATATATTTT
TRBJ1-5	14	TRBV6-5	.	TRBD1	CASSYDREFQPQHF	TGTGCCAGCAGTTACGACAGGGAATTCCAGCCCCAGCATTTT
TRBJ1-5	12	TRBV12-3/TRBV12-4	.	.	CASSFGLQPQHF	TGTGCCAGCAGTTTTGGGTTGCAGCCCCAGCATTTT
TRBJ2-7	17	TRBV3-1/TRBV3-2	.	TRBD1	CASSHRTGTGSLDEQYF	TGTGCCAGCAGCCATCGAACCGGGACAGGGAGTTTGGACGAGCAGTACTTC
TRBJ1-4	15	TRBV6-5	.	TRBD1	CASSLTGGGREKLFF	TGTGCCAGCAGTCTGACAGGGGGCGGAAGGGAAAAACTGTTTTTT
TRBJ2-7	13	TRBV19	.	.	CASRSGGRGEQYF	TGTGCCAGTAGATCAGGCGGCCGGGGCGAGCAGTACTTC
TRBJ1-1	14	TRBV6-1	.	.	CASSDRGMGTEAFF	TGTGCCAGCAGTGACAGGGGAATGGGAACTGAAGCTTTCTTT
TRBJ1-2	15	TRBV29-1	.	TRBD1	CSVEMGWTGGYGYTF	TGCAGCGTTGAAATGGGATGGACAGGGGGCTATGGCTACACCTTC
TRBJ1-1	15	TRBV15	.	.	CATSRGVGGAPEAFF	TGTGCCACCAGCAGAGGGGTTGGAGGGGCCCCTGAAGCTTTCTTT
TRBJ1-1	12	TRBV5-4	.	.	CASSLGQTGAFF	TGTGCCAGCAGCTTAGGACAGACTGGCGCTTTCTTT
TRBJ2-1	16	TRBV4-1	.	TRBD2	CASSQDGKRGLGEQFF	TGCGCCAGCAGCCAAGATGGAAAGCGGGGGCTCGGGGAGCAGTTCTTC
TRBJ1-3	17	TRBV7-7	.	TRBD1	CASSLGTGERFGNTIYF	TGTGCTAGCAGCTTAGGGACAGGGGAGCGATTTGGAAACACCATATATTTT
TRBJ1-3	18	TRBV14	.	.	CASSEGAPVADSGNTIYF	TGTGCCAGCAGCGAAGGGGCCCCGGTGGCGGACTCTGGAAACACCATATATTTT
TRBJ1-1	17	TRBV27	few	.	CASSLKPKNLVGTEAFF	TGTGCCAGCAGTTTAAAACCCAAGAACCTAGTGGGCACTGAAGCTTTCTTT
TRBJ1-2	14	TRBV6-1	.	.	CASSEATADYGYTF	TGTGCCAGCAGTGAAGCCACGGCGGACTATGGCTACACCTTC
TRBJ1-5	16	TRBV4-2	.	TRBD1	CASSQEATGYNQPQHF	TGTGCCAGCAGCCAAGAAGCGACAGGGTACAATCAGCCCCAGCATTTT